The source of this T cell receptor beta chain is a study of blood T cell repertoires in COVID-19 (dated by TCRdb to the early 2020s). Study-wide context: Samples covering the acute and convalescent phases of COVID-19 were provided by collaborators in the United States, Italy and Spain. The prospective study material was composed of cDNA or gDNA derived from T cells, B-cell-depleted T cells, or PBMCs. Subjects who had been exposed to COVID-19, were actively infected with it, or had recovered from it provided the deeply sampled blood TCRbeta repertoires that made up the dataset. The repertoires were released in a freely available public database meant as a resource for research on the immune response to SARS-CoV-2. Samples came from the ongoing ImmuneRACE study (first 160 participants) plus 1,254 subjects from 6 global collaborators. The sample metadata nearly always contained a de-identified subject ID, COVID-19 status, age in years and sex. Where HLA class I and class II types were available, the types were taken from metadata supplied by the sample provider, not from assay-based typing.

In the germline V gene, CDR1 corresponds to KGHSH and CDR2 to LQKENI. Trimming costs V 1 base and J 0 bases, and their ends lie 16 bases apart. The CDR3 numbers 17 residues from cysteine through phenylalanine. CDR3 DNA is the only sequence kept; it has 51 bases, read in frame from the first base. The immunoSEQ Assay, a bias-controlled multiplex PCR, was used to amplify TCRbeta CDR3 regions from genomic DNA. The authors processed their data as follows. The number of nucleated cells in each sample was estimated by amplification of reference gene primers within the assay. Sequence reads were collapsed and filtered to measure the absolute abundance of every unique TCRbeta CDR3 rearrangement. For each sample, productive Simpson clonality was calculated as the square root of Simpson's diversity index over productive rearrangements. Held by TCRdb, this immuneACCESS table contains in-frame sequences only and omits some clones. Under half of the omission traces to an unresolved V gene where checked; the cause of the rest is unknown. Clone size and the V and J calls come from that table; the DNA yielded D and trimming. Across this sample there are over 200,000 clones, with around 86% seen only once. 5.5% to 6.5% of the sample belongs to the ten largest clones.

Comment on this clone: Its antigen has not been determined. No quality values exist for individual bases; no much larger clone is one base distant.

Samples from volunteer blood donors who had recovered from COVID-19 were contributed by a second Seattle source. Each collaborating institution followed its own protocols to collect whole blood in K2EDTA tubes. For TCRbeta analysis, collaborators shipped samples in one of three forms: frozen whole blood, isolated PBMCs, or DNA extracted from either of those sample types. What the study reported, not specific to this receptor: How much clinical and demographic metadata was included differed by source and by participant, and the metadata was provided uncurated.

The chain couples TRBV18 to TRBJ2-7; 6 matching bases give a weak D call of TRBD1. Material for sequencing was peripheral blood. The receptor's source is a man between 60 and 75 years old who had recovered from COVID-19. The sequenced DNA: TGTGCCAGCTCACCACTGACCACAGGGCCTAGCTCCTACGAGCAGTACTTC. It specifies CASSPLTTGPSSYEQYF.